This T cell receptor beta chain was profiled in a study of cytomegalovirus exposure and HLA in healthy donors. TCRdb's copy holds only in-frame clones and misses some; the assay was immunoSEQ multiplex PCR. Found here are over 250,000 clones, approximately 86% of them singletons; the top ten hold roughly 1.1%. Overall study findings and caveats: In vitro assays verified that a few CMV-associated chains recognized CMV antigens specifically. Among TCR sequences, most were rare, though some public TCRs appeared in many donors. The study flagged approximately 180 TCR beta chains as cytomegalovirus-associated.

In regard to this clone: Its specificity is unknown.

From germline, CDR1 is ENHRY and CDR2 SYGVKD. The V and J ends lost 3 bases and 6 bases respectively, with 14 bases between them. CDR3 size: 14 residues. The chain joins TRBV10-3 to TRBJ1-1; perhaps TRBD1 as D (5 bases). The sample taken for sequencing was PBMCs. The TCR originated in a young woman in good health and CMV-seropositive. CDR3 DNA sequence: TGTGCCATCAGTGATCAAGGGGCGTGGGCTGAAGCTTTCTTT. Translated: CAISDQGAWAEAFF.